This T cell receptor beta chain comes out of a study of blood T cell repertoires in COVID-19 (dated by TCRdb to 2020 to 2022). Background for the entire study: The collaborator samples originated in the United States, Italy and Spain and spanned the acute and convalescent phases of COVID-19. The prospective study material was composed of cDNA or gDNA derived from T cells, B-cell-depleted T cells, or PBMCs. A freely available public database, intended as a resource for researchers studying the immune response to SARS-CoV-2, is where the repertoires were released. The dataset comprised deeply sampled blood TCRbeta repertoires from subjects exposed to, actively infected with, or recovered from COVID-19. Samples were obtained from the ongoing ImmuneRACE study (first 160 participants) and from approximately 1,200 subjects provided by 6 global collaborators. Where available, HLA class I and class II types were obtained from metadata supplied by the sample provider rather than from assay-based typing. A de-identified subject ID, COVID-19 status, age in years and sex were almost always included in the sample metadata.

Study-level results and caveats: Clinical and demographic metadata were provided uncurated, with the amount varying by source and participant.

According to the germline V gene, CDR1 reads KGHSH and CDR2 reads LQKENI. V is pared back by 3 bases and J by 0 bases, with 8 bases lying between the germline termini. Measured from the cysteine to the phenylalanine, the CDR3 is 14 residues long. Just CDR3 DNA is preserved here, 42 bases in frame from base 1. TCRbeta CDR3 regions were amplified from genomic DNA by means of the immunoSEQ Assay, a bias-controlled multiplex PCR. Regarding the original processing steps: The number of nucleated cells in each sample was estimated by amplification of reference gene primers within the assay. To quantify the absolute abundance of each unique TCRbeta CDR3 rearrangement, sequence reads were collapsed and filtered. For each sample, productive Simpson clonality was calculated as the square root of Simpson's diversity index across productive rearrangements. As stored in TCRdb, this immuneACCESS dataset retains in-frame rearrangements with V and J assigned. A fraction of the clones does not appear; measured against another copy, unresolved V genes explain less than half of the discrepancy, and the remainder lacks a known reason. The V and J calls and clone size come from that table; D and trimming were worked out from the DNA. This sample gives under 95,000 clones in total; approximately 82% of them show up just once. The top ten clones comprise 0.95% to 1.5% of the sample.

Each collaborating institution followed its own protocols to collect whole blood in K2EDTA tubes. For TCRbeta analysis, collaborators shipped samples as frozen whole blood, isolated PBMCs, or DNA extracted from either of those sample types. This clone showed up just a few times. What antigen it recognizes has not been identified. No qualities accompany the bases; no much larger clone lies one base away. This same CDR3 is encoded by further DNA sequences in the sample. The specimen sequenced was peripheral blood. The V gene is TRBV18 and the J gene is TRBJ1-1; the D gene remains uncertain. This clonotype was sampled from a woman aged 80 or over with acute or convalescent COVID-19. The sequenced DNA is TGTGCCAGCTCACCTGTGACATTGAACACTGAAGCTTTCTTT. Its protein reads: CASSPVTLNTEAFF.